This is a list of T cell receptor beta chains from one sample in a study of OX40 agonist ivuxolimab in advanced cancers. Some clones are missing from TCRdb's copy, which holds only in-frame ones; the method was immunoSEQ multiplex PCR. This table holds approximately 60,000 clones, around three quarters found once. The sample here was CD4+ or CD8+ T cells sorted from blood, taken in a trial of the OX40 agonist ivuxolimab. The receptors originated from an adult with an advanced solid tumor such as melanoma, head and neck, liver or kidney cancer. Both conserved end residues are part of each CDR3. Clone sizes are given selectively: once, few, many, or a class where the clone is expanded.

TRBJ1-1	TRBV7-2	medium-sized	CASSLEGNTEAFF
TRBJ2-1	TRBV9	once	CASSVAGQNYNEQFF
TRBJ2-7	TRBV6-5	.	CASSYLGGPYEQYF
TRBJ1-2	TRBV7-2	.	CASSTYSSQGYTF
TRBJ1-4	TRBV6-5	.	CASSQDRGREKLFF
TRBJ1-3	TRBV7-8	.	CASSFPRGLGGNTIYF
TRBJ2-7	TRBV7-9	.	CASSAGTGTGDHEQYF
TRBJ2-1	TRBV4-2	.	CASSQAAGPGDGQFF
TRBJ2-1	TRBV18	.	CASSTAAGGNEQFF
TRBJ2-6	TRBV5-4	once	CASRGSSGANVLTF
TRBJ1-2	TRBV7-2	once	CASSPGTDYGYTF
TRBJ1-3	TRBV28	.	CASSGGAEGNTIYF